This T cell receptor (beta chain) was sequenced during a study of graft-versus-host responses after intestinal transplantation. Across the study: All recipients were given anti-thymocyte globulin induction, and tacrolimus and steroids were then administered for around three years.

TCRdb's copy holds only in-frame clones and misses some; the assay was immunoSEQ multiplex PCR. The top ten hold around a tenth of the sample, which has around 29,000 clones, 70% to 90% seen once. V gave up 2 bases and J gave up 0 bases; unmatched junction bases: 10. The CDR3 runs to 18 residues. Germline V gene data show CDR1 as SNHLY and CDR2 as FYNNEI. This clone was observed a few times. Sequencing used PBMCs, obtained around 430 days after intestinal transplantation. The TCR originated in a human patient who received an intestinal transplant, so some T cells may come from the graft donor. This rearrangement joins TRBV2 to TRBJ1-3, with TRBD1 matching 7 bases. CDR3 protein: CASSERDPGGHSGNTIYF. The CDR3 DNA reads TGTGCCAGCAGTGAAAGGGACCCAGGGGGACACTCTGGAAACACCATATATTTT.